The 32 T cell receptor beta chains presented below share a single source sample, sequenced in a study of human CD8 memory T cell subsets. It was UMI-labeled 5' RACE by which the TCR beta libraries were made. TCRdb reprocessed the 5' RACE reads; each CDR3 protein has one entry and no DNA is given. Its table lists around 10,000 distinct CDR3 sequences. Classification as TPEX applied to CCR7+ PD-1+ TIGIT+ early memory CD8+ T cells bearing exhausted-like traits. Sequencing input: CD8+ T cells from PBMCs. The receptors derive from a human donor in good health.

The V and J genes are TRBV7-9 and TRBJ2-1; TCRdb selects TRBD1, and the lack of DNA leaves this call unchecked. The CDR3 has 17 residues. CDR1 and CDR2 (germline): SEHNR, FQNEAQ (reference sequence). The CDR3 sequence is CASSQNPGQGGYNEQFF.

The chain couples TRBV5-3 to TRBJ1-1. TRBV5-3 is an ORF, with its function uncertain. This CDR3 region has 14 residues. CDR3 region: CARSLGGSNTEAFF.

This sequence joins TRBV20-1 and TRBJ2-1; the TCRdb D gene call, TRBD2, has no DNA to confirm it. This CDR3 has 13 amino acids. The germline gives CDR1 DFQATT, CDR2 SNEGSKA (reference sequence). The CDR3 is CSAKSGGAYEQFF.

This chain connects TRBV5-4 to TRBJ2-1; no DNA is available, so the TRBD1 call from TCRdb remains unchecked. The CDR3 sequence is 15 residues long. Germline-derived CDR1 and CDR2 are SGHNT and YYREEE (reference sequence). This CDR3 reads CASRGAGTGSNEQFF.

The chain carries TRBV28 and TRBJ2-3; as DNA is missing, the TRBD1 call by TCRdb cannot be tested. This CDR3 comprises 12 residues. In germline, CDR1 is MDHEN, CDR2 SYDVKM. This CDR3 is CASRIQGDTQYF.

The CDR3 loop is CASSLSDSPYEQYF. The chain uses TRBV5-6 and TRBJ2-7. Germline values: CDR1 SGHDT, CDR2 YYEEEE. The CDR3 extends over 14 amino acids.

This chain connects TRBV24-1 to TRBJ2-1. CDR3 length equals 17 residues. Germline-derived CDR1 and CDR2 are KGHDR and SFDVKD. The CDR3 sequence: CATSDLREQGSYNEQFF.

The chain has TRBV10-3 and TRBJ2-3; the TRBD2 assignment by TCRdb is unverifiable without DNA. This CDR3 contains 17 residues. CDR1 and CDR2 from the germline V gene are ENHRY and SYGVKD. The CDR3 protein is CAIRDPGTSGAVDTQYF.

The chain employs TRBV7-9 and TRBJ2-1. Germline V CDR1 and CDR2: SEHNR, FQNEAQ (reference sequence). The CDR3 covers 15 residues. The CDR3: CASSLPGDPHNEQFF.

The genes are TRBV2 and TRBJ2-7; TCRdb outputs TRBD2, but without DNA this stays unchecked. The CDR3 loop spans 15 amino acids. Germline V gene lookup returns CDR1 SNHLY and CDR2 FYNNEI. CDR3 amino acids: CASSLTSGDTYEQYF.

The V and J genes are TRBV6-2 or TRBV6-3 and TRBJ2-3; the D call from TCRdb, TRBD2, cannot be confirmed without DNA. The CDR3 length is 15 residues. Germline loops: CDR1 MNHEY, CDR2 SVGEGT. The CDR3 here is CASTPLARGTDTQYF.

Frequency places this clonotype as medium-sized. The chain links TRBV6-2 or TRBV6-3 to TRBJ2-7; TCRdb gives TRBD2 as the D gene, but with no DNA this cannot be confirmed. This CDR3 region has 19 residues. Germline CDR1 and CDR2: MNHEY and SVGEGT. CDR3 in amino acids: CASSYSIPEEEANSYEQYF.

This chain uses TRBV20-1 with TRBJ1-3. Germline CDR1 DFQATT, CDR2 SNEGSKA (reference sequence). The CDR3 length is 13 residues. CDR3 residues: CSARGLLGNTIYF.

V and J are TRBV14 and TRBJ2-7; with no DNA, the TCRdb D assignment of TRBD1 cannot be verified. Per germline, CDR1 SGHDN and CDR2 FVKESK. This CDR3 has 13 residues. The CDR3 sequence: CASSVRDSQPQYF.

V gene TRBV7-2 combines with J gene TRBJ2-3; TCRdb lists TRBD2, though no DNA is available to test this call. The CDR3 has 19 residues. Germline V gene sequence: CDR1 SGHTA, CDR2 FQGNSA. The CDR3 sequence is CASSLRRLAGLGSTDTQYF.

The V gene is TRBV3-1, the J gene TRBJ2-7; TCRdb designates TRBD1, a call that cannot be tested without DNA. This CDR3 is 15 amino acids long. CDR1 is LGHDT, CDR2 YNNKEL, per germline (reference sequence). The CDR3 loop is CASSQELSPGYEQYF.

The chain uses TRBV19 and TRBJ1-1. Germline CDR1 is LNHDA and CDR2 is SQIVND (reference sequence). The CDR3 covers 11 residues. The CDR3 loop reads CATKIGAEAFF.

V usage is TRBV5-1 and J usage is TRBJ1-1; TCRdb outputs TRBD1, but without DNA this stays unchecked. Germline V CDR1 and CDR2: SGHRS, YFSETQ. This CDR3 has 15 residues. CDR3 region: CASSPEGTGEDEAFF.

The rearrangement links TRBV28 to TRBJ2-2; TCRdb gives TRBD2 as the D gene, but with no DNA this cannot be confirmed. This CDR3 comprises 15 residues. The germline V gene encodes CDR1 MDHEN and CDR2 SYDVKM. The CDR3 loop reads CASSLWAGDHGELFF.

The chain recombines TRBV28 with TRBJ1-6; TCRdb lists TRBD1, though no DNA is available to test this call. Germline CDR1 reads MDHEN; CDR2 reads SYDVKM. The CDR3 is made up of 16 amino acids. The CDR3 is CASSSPRQARNSPLHF.

In terms of frequency, this clonotype is medium-sized. V is TRBV5-5 and J is TRBJ1-5; TCRdb selects TRBD1, and the lack of DNA leaves this call unchecked. Per the germline V gene, CDR1 is SGHKS and CDR2 is YYEKEE (reference sequence). The CDR3 is made up of 14 amino acids. CDR3 loop: CASSLSQGNQPQHF.

Its frequency marks this clonotype as medium-sized. This chain links TRBV6-6 with TRBJ2-5; TCRdb designates TRBD1, a call that cannot be tested without DNA. The CDR3 contains 13 residues. The germline gives CDR1 MNHNY, CDR2 SVGAGI (reference sequence). The CDR3 protein is CASSSGNQETQYF.

The J gene is TRBJ1-5, the V gene TRBV28; TCRdb selects TRBD1, and the lack of DNA leaves this call unchecked. Germline-derived CDR1 and CDR2 are MDHEN and SYDVKM. The CDR3 covers 15 residues. The CDR3 here is CASSRYRGGNQPQHF.

The chain recombines TRBV6-2 or TRBV6-3 with TRBJ2-6. The CDR3 length is 15 residues. Germline V gives CDR1 MNHEY, CDR2 SVGEGT. The chain's CDR3 is CASSYEASGANVLTF.

J is TRBJ2-2 and V is TRBV2; TCRdb indicates TRBD1, and absent DNA this call remains unverified. Germline V CDR1 and CDR2: SNHLY, FYNNEI. The CDR3 totals 16 residues. This chain's CDR3 is CASSDMAGSNTGELFF.

The chain combines TRBV5-1 with TRBJ1-6; TCRdb names TRBD1, which stays unverified in the absence of DNA. The CDR3 consists of 15 residues. Germline V CDR1 and CDR2: SGHRS, YFSETQ. The chain's CDR3 is CASSRSHRDVSPLHF.

V is TRBV4-1 and J is TRBJ2-7; TCRdb's D call, TRBD1, is unchecked because there is no DNA. CDR1 is MGHRA and CDR2 is YSYEKL in the germline V gene. This CDR3 has 15 amino acids. The CDR3 loop is CASSQLDRESYEQYF.

This rearrangement joins TRBV12-3 or TRBV12-4 to TRBJ1-1. The CDR3 is made up of 14 amino acids. The CDR3 loop reads CASSTGALASEAFF.

The chain links TRBV7-7 to TRBJ2-1. There are 13 residues in the CDR3. Germline values: CDR1 SSHAT, CDR2 FNYEAQ (reference sequence). This CDR3 reads CASSLSLVNEQFF.

The rearrangement uses TRBV5-1 and TRBJ1-1; TCRdb's D call, TRBD1, is unchecked because there is no DNA. The length of the CDR3 is 15 residues. Germline CDR1 reads SGHRS; CDR2 reads YFSETQ. CDR3 in amino acids: CASRRTGGSSTEAFF.

This chain's CDR3 is CASSVSPGRRDEKLFF. V gene TRBV2 combines with J gene TRBJ1-4; the D gene TCRdb calls, TRBD1, cannot be checked with no DNA. This CDR3 contains 16 residues. CDR1 SNHLY and CDR2 FYNNEI come from the germline V gene.

This sequence joins TRBV28 and TRBJ2-5; there is no DNA to check the TCRdb D call of TRBD1. CDR3 length: 16 amino acids. Germline V gene sequence: CDR1 MDHEN, CDR2 SYDVKM. CDR3 in amino acids: CASAYRGTGMGETQYF.